This T cell receptor (beta chain) derives from a study of T-cell reconstitution after alpha-beta-depleted transplantation in children (dated by TCRdb to about 2016). Regarding the research as a whole: The study quantitatively tracked T-cell immune reconstitution after TCRalphabeta/CD19-depleted allogeneic hematopoietic cell transplantation in children using TCR repertoire profiling.

Concerning this clonotype itself: This receptor's antigen is unknown. Base qualities are not recorded, but no much larger clone differs from it by a single base.

Library generation was performed with PCR. Instrument used: Illumina HiSeq 2500. To normalize quantification of the TCRbeta repertoire, the TCR libraries were built with molecular barcoding that relied on unique molecular identifiers. In-frame beta chains were kept once TCRdb had trimmed the public reads at Q25 with fastp and called clones with MiXCR. For every CDR3 protein sequence, its rows merge into one entry that carries the most common genes and DNA. The sample records roughly 610,000 distinct CDR3 sequences, over 9.5% of which are singletons. The ten largest clones represent roughly 4% of the sample. The CDR1 and CDR2 encoded by the germline V gene are MNHEY and SVGAGI. CDR3 length: 10 amino acids, cysteine to phenylalanine. Of the read, only the CDR3 DNA is kept; its 30 bases are in frame from base 1. The trim is 9 bases for V and 6 bases for J, with a gap of 8 bases between the germline ends.

The specimen was PBMCs from the stem cell graft donor, collected from the stem cell graft. The rearranged chain carries TRBV6-5 and TRBJ1-2; the D region possibly corresponds to TRBD1 (5 bases align). The receptor comes from a human donor who donated a stem cell graft to a child with acute myeloid leukemia. The base sequence is TGTGCCAGATGGGGGGATGGCTACACCTTC. Its product reads: CARWGDGYTF.